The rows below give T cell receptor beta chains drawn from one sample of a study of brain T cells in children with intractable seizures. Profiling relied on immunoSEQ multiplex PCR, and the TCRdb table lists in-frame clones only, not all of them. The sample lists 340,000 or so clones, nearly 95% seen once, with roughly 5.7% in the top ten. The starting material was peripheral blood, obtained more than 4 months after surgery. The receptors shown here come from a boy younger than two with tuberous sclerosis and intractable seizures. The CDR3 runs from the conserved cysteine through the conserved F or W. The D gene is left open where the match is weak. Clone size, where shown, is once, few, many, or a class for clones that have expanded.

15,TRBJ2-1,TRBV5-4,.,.,TGTGCCAGCAGCTTGGGTTTGGACCCTTACAATGAGCAGTTCTTC,CASSLGLDPYNEQFF
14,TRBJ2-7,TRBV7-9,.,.,TGTGCCAGCAGCCCAGGCGGGGCCCCCTACGAGCAGTACTTC,CASSPGGAPYEQYF
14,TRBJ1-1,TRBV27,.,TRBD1,TGTGCCAGCAGTACGTTTACAGGGGACACTGAAGCTTTCTTT,CASSTFTGDTEAFF
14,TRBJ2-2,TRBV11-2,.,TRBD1,TGTGCCAGCAGCTCATACAGGGGCACCGGGGAGCTGTTTTTT,CASSSYRGTGELFF
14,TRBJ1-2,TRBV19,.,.,TGTGCCAGTAGTATAGGAGGCTTCACCTATGGCTACACCTTC,CASSIGGFTYGYTF
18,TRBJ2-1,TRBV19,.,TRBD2,TGTGCCAGTAGTCAACATCGCCGTAGCGGGAGCTCCTACAATGAGCAGTTCTTC,CASSQHRRSGSSYNEQFF
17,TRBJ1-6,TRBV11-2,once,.,TGTGCCAGCAGCTTACCGGGACCCACCGGGCAGTGTTTCGCCCTCCACTTT,CASSLPGPTGQCFALHF
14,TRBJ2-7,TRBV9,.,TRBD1,TGTGCCAGCAGCAAAACAGGGGGGAGCTACGAGCAGTACTTC,CASSKTGGSYEQYF
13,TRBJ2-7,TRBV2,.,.,TGTGCCAGTCGGGACCCTAGGGATTACGAGCAGTACTTC,CASRDPRDYEQYF
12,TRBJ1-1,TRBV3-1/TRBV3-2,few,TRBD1,TGTGCCAGCAGCCATAGGACAGGGGAAGCTTTCTTT,CASSHRTGEAFF
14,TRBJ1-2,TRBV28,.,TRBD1,TGTGCCAGCACCGCCCGCAGGGGGTACTCTGGCTACACCTTC,CASTARRGYSGYTF
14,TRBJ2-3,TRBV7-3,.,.,TGTGCCAGCAGTTCTACAGGGACCACAGATACGCAGTATTTT,CASSSTGTTDTQYF
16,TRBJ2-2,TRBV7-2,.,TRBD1,TGTGCCAGCAGCTTTCTTAGGACAGGGGGAACCGGGGAGCTGTTTTTT,CASSFLRTGGTGELFF
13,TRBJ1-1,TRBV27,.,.,TGTGCCAGCAGTTTAAGAGGGGGCACTGAAGCTTTCTTT,CASSLRGGTEAFF
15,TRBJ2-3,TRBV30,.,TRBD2,TGTGCCTGGAGTGTAATGATGGGGGGGACAGATACGCAGTATTTT,CAWSVMMGGTDTQYF
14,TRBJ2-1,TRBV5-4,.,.,TGTGCCAGCAGCCCAGGGTACCAGTTTAATGAGCAGTTCTTC,CASSPGYQFNEQFF
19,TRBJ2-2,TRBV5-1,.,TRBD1,TGCGCCAGCAGCACCAGCCGCGCAACGGGACAGGGGGTTGTCGGGGAGCTGTTTTTT,CASSTSRATGQGVVGELFF
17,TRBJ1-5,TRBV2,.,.,TGTGCCAGCAGTGACCGGTCTCGGTTGTATAGCAATCAGCCCCAGCATTTT,CASSDRSRLYSNQPQHF